The 27 T cell receptor beta chains listed next were all sequenced from one sample in a study of cytomegalovirus exposure and HLA in healthy donors. PCR primers comprised 60 Vbeta and 13 Jbeta primers. TCRdb's table, derived via immunoSEQ multiplex PCR, lists solely in-frame clones and lacks some. The profile shows about 69,000 clones, 76% of them singletons. Sequencing was performed on PBMCs. The receptors stem from a man between 18 and 29 years old in good health and CMV-seronegative.

V gene TRBV11-2 combines with J gene TRBJ2-3, with 8 bases fitting TRBD2. The ends lost 5 bases at V and 2 bases at J; junction bases unmatched: 6. Germline V gives CDR1 SGHAT, CDR2 FQNNGV. This CDR3 is built from 15 residues. Here the CDR3 DNA reads TGTGCCAGCAGCCCGACTAGCGCTTACACAGATACGCAGTATTTT. This codes for CASSPTSAYTDTQYF.

This clone has more than one count but fewer than ten. The rearrangement links TRBV19 to TRBJ2-7; D is possibly TRBD1 (6 bases). Germline V gives CDR1 LNHDA, CDR2 SQIVND (reference sequence). The CDR3 is 14 amino acids. V lost 7 bases, J lost 2 bases, and 15 bases lay in between. This CDR3 is CASTSSGTPYEQYF. The CDR3 DNA follows: TGTGCCAGTACCTCATCCGGGACACCCTACGAGCAGTACTTC.

The chain is built from TRBV11-1 and TRBJ2-5; a weak D match, TRBD1 (5 bases). The ends were cut back, 0 bases at V and 1 base at J, with 12 bases in the middle. Germline V lookup: CDR1 SGHAT, CDR2 FQDESV (reference sequence). The CDR3 consists of 16 residues. CDR3 bases: TGTGCCAGCAGCTTAGCTGGGGCGAACCCCCAAGAGACCCAGTACTTC. Translation gives CASSLAGANPQETQYF.

This clone was detected once. The V and J genes are TRBV4-2 and TRBJ2-2; D may be TRBD2 (6 bases). CDR1 LGHNA and CDR2 YNFKEQ come from the germline V gene. The CDR3 runs 17 residues. The germline V and J ends were trimmed by 2 bases and 2 bases, with 15 bases remaining between them. The CDR3 DNA sequence: TGTGCCAGCAGCCAACCCCCCCGGGACTCAAACACCGGGGAGCTGTTTTTT. Its protein is CASSQPPRDSNTGELFF.

The chain recombines TRBV11-2 with TRBJ1-2, with unresolved D. The germline V gene has CDR1 SGHAT and CDR2 FQNNGV. The CDR3 totals 14 residues. V was pared by 1 base and J by 8 bases, with 14 bases between. The CDR3 spells CASSLGQVSAGYTF. In DNA form, the CDR3 reads TGTGCCAGCAGCTTAGGGCAGGTCTCGGCGGGCTACACCTTC.

This clone appeared a single time. The chain recombines TRBV19 with TRBJ2-4; a possible D gene is TRBD1 (5 bases). Trimming pared 3 bases from V and 0 bases from J, leaving 6 bases between. Looked up from germline, CDR1 is LNHDA and CDR2 is SQIVND (reference sequence). This CDR3 is built from 14 residues. CDR3 nucleotides: TGTGCCAGTAGTATGGGGCTAGCCAAAAACATTCAGTACTTC. Translation gives CASSMGLAKNIQYF.

This chain uses TRBV6-1 with TRBJ1-2; a possible D gene is TRBD1 (6 bases). V lost 4 bases and J lost 0, with 18 bases in between. CDR1 is MNHNS and CDR2 is SASEGT in the germline V gene. This CDR3 has 17 residues. CDR3 sequence (DNA): TGTGCCAGCAGTGGTCAGGGGCCGCGGAGTGCTAACTATGGCTACACCTTC. It translates to CASSGQGPRSANYGYTF.

The rearrangement links TRBV4-2 to TRBJ1-4, with a possible D match to TRBD1 (5 bases). Germline CDR1 reads LGHNA; CDR2 reads YNFKEQ. V lost 1 base and J 3 bases, leaving 9 bases between the germline ends. The CDR3 contains 15 residues. For the CDR3, the DNA is TGTGCCAGCAGCCAAGTTACAGGTTCTAATGAAAAACTGTTTTTT. Protein product: CASSQVTGSNEKLFF.

The chain recombines TRBV28 with TRBJ2-4; D not resolved. Germline assignment: CDR1 MDHEN and CDR2 SYDVKM. This CDR3 contains 15 residues. V lost 5 bases, J lost 0 bases, and 11 bases lay in between. The CDR3 nucleotides read TGTGCCAGCAGTATCCACGGTCAAGCCAAAAACATTCAGTACTTC. This codes for CASSIHGQAKNIQYF.

J is TRBJ2-7 and V is TRBV27; 12 bases match TRBD1. Germline CDR1 reads MNHEY; CDR2 reads SMNVEV (reference sequence). The CDR3 length is 18 residues. After removal of 5 bases from V and 2 bases from J, the junction contained 13 bases not matched to a gene. The CDR3 sequence is CASSPSGTWDRGPYEQYF. The CDR3 DNA is TGTGCCAGCAGTCCGTCCGGAACCTGGGACAGGGGGCCCTACGAGCAGTACTTC.

V and J are TRBV5-1 and TRBJ2-3; 8 nucleotides line up with TRBD1. The trim removed 4 bases at V and 5 bases at J, leaving 3 bases unmatched. CDR3 length: 13 amino acids. CDR1 SGHRS and CDR2 YFSETQ come from the germline V gene. The CDR3 sequence: CASSRDRGDTQYF. CDR3 nucleotides: TGCGCCAGCAGCCGCGACAGGGGAGATACGCAGTATTTT.

The V gene is TRBV11-2, the J gene TRBJ2-7; no clear D. There are 11 residues in the CDR3. V gave up 4 bases and J gave up 3 bases, with 4 bases separating them. The germline V gene encodes CDR1 SGHAT and CDR2 FQNNGV. DNA of the CDR3: TGTGCCAGCAGCTCGGGCTACGAGCAGTACTTC. Its translation is CASSSGYEQYF.

The V call is TRBV6-5, the J call TRBJ2-1; 8 bases fit TRBD2. The CDR3 runs to 14 residues. The germline gives CDR1 MNHEY, CDR2 SVGAGI. The V gene end was trimmed by 0 bases and the J gene end by 8 bases; junction bases not matched to a gene: 3. The DNA of the CDR3 is TGTGCCAGCAGTTACTCCAGACTAGCGTATGAGCAGTTCTTC. Translating it yields CASSYSRLAYEQFF.

CDR3 residues: CASSSSVLSGNTIYF. CDR3 nucleotides: TGTGCCAGCAGCTCCTCAGTTCTCTCTGGAAACACCATATATTTT. The chain has TRBV7-2 and TRBJ1-3; D remains ambiguous. Trimming removed 4 bases at V and 0 bases at J, with 10 bases between. Germline CDR1 SGHTA, CDR2 FQGNSA. This CDR3 spans 15 amino acids.

The CDR3 region has the DNA TGTGCCAGCAGTGGTTCGGTTGAAACTAATGAAAAACTGTTTTTT. As protein: CASSGSVETNEKLFF. The gene calls are TRBV2 and TRBJ1-4; D ambiguous. This CDR3 has 15 residues. Germline V CDR1 and CDR2: SNHLY, FYNNEI. V lost 4 bases and J 1 base, leaving 10 bases between the germline ends.

The table lists this clone with a count of one. This chain connects TRBV7-2 to TRBJ2-7; a weak D match, TRBD2 (5 bases). Germline V gives CDR1 SGHTA, CDR2 FQGNSA. The length of the CDR3 is 13 residues. Trimming removed 3 bases from V and 6 bases from J, with 12 bases in between. The CDR3 protein is CASSLPGSFEQYV. The CDR3 nucleotides are TGTGCCAGCAGCTTGCCGGGGAGTTTCGAGCAGTACGTC.

This chain joins TRBV5-6 and TRBJ2-7; 7 bases map to TRBD1. The CDR3 extends over 14 amino acids. CDR1 and CDR2 (germline): SGHDT, YYEEEE. Unmatched junction bases numbered 6, after V lost 4 bases and J lost 2 bases. The CDR3 region is CASSGRDSPYEQYF. The DNA of the CDR3 is TGTGCCAGCAGCGGCCGGGACAGTCCCTACGAGCAGTACTTC.

This clone was seen a handful of times. The chain carries TRBV5-1 and TRBJ2-5; TRBD1 aligns across 7 bases. V was clipped by 3 bases and J by 3 bases; unmatched bases: 5. Per the germline V gene, CDR1 is SGHRS and CDR2 is YFSETQ. This CDR3 has 14 residues. CDR3 DNA: TGCGCCAGCAGCTCGACAGGGACGAAAGAGACCCAGTACTTC. This gives the protein CASSSTGTKETQYF.

J is TRBJ1-2 and V is TRBV7-2, with 10 bases lining up with TRBD1. Germline CDR1 is SGHTA and CDR2 is FQGNSA. The V and J ends lost 0 bases and 8 bases, in that order; junction bases with no gene match: 6. This CDR3 has 15 amino acids. CDR3 DNA sequence: TGTGCCAGCAGCTTAGCCGGGACAGGGGCGGGAGGCTACACCTTC. Translation: CASSLAGTGAGGYTF.

The chain joins TRBV14 to TRBJ1-1; D gene ambiguous. Trimming pared 1 base from V and 7 bases from J, leaving 7 bases between. CDR3 length equals 12 residues. CDR1 is SGHDN, CDR2 FVKESK, per germline. CDR3 bases: TGTGCCAGCAGCCAAGGCTACGTTGAAGCTTTCTTT. It translates to CASSQGYVEAFF.

This clone was seen just once. The V and J genes are TRBV7-6 and TRBJ2-5, with a possible D match to TRBD2 (6 bases). Looked up from germline, CDR1 is SGHVS and CDR2 is FNYEAQ. The CDR3 has 14 amino acids. V was clipped by 4 bases and J by 4 bases, with 13 bases between them. The CDR3 nucleotides read TGTGCCAGCAGCTCGACTAGGTCTATAGAGACCCAGTACTTC. It yields the protein CASSSTRSIETQYF.

V usage is TRBV9 and J usage is TRBJ1-6; D ambiguous. Germline V gene lookup returns CDR1 SGDLS and CDR2 YYNGEE. Trimming pared 2 bases from V and 5 bases from J, leaving 8 bases between. The CDR3 has 14 residues. CDR3 protein: CASSVNGDNSPLHF. The DNA of the CDR3 is TGTGCCAGCAGCGTGAACGGTGATAATTCACCCCTCCACTTT.

The rearrangement joins TRBV6-1 to TRBJ1-5; tentative D call: TRBD1 (6 bases). CDR1 is MNHNS and CDR2 is SASEGT in the germline V gene. Trimming left V 8 bases short and J 4 bases short, with 18 bases between. CDR3 length: 15 residues. The CDR3 nucleotides read TGTGCCAGCGGTTGGGACAACGTAAAAAATCAGCCCCAGCATTTT. This codes for CASGWDNVKNQPQHF.

The chain combines TRBV28 with TRBJ1-2; D is perhaps TRBD1 (6 bases). The ends were cut back, 5 bases at V and 0 bases at J, with 19 bases in the middle. CDR1 is MDHEN, CDR2 SYDVKM, per germline. The CDR3 is 17 residues long. The CDR3 DNA is TGTGCCAGCAGTCCCCTTTATGGGGGCTTATCTAACTATGGCTACACCTTC. It specifies CASSPLYGGLSNYGYTF.

J is TRBJ2-3 and V is TRBV9, with 9 nucleotides matching TRBD1. Germline CDR1 and CDR2: SGDLS and YYNGEE. This CDR3 contains 15 residues. V dropped 3 bases and J dropped 4; count of bases not matched to a gene: 6. The CDR3 loop reads CASSAGTGRPDTQYF. As DNA, the CDR3 is TGTGCCAGCAGCGCCGGGACAGGGAGACCAGATACGCAGTATTTT.

The chain uses TRBV29-1 and TRBJ1-6, with D possibly being TRBD1 (6 bases). Trimming left V 4 bases short and J 7 bases short, with 14 bases between. The CDR3 has 14 amino acids. CDR1 is SQVTM and CDR2 is ANQGSEA in the germline V gene. Here the CDR3 DNA reads TGCAGCGTTGGAGAAGACAGGAGGAATTCACCCCTCCACTTT. It encodes CSVGEDRRNSPLHF.

J is TRBJ2-1 and V is TRBV10-3; D perhaps matches TRBD2 (6 bases). V dropped 0 bases and J dropped 1 base, with 13 bases sitting between them. Germline V gene lookup returns CDR1 ENHRY and CDR2 SYGVKD. The CDR3 runs 17 residues. The CDR3 spells CAISESLAGKSYNEQFF. DNA for the CDR3: TGTGCCATCAGTGAGTCCCTGGCGGGAAAATCCTACAATGAGCAGTTCTTC.